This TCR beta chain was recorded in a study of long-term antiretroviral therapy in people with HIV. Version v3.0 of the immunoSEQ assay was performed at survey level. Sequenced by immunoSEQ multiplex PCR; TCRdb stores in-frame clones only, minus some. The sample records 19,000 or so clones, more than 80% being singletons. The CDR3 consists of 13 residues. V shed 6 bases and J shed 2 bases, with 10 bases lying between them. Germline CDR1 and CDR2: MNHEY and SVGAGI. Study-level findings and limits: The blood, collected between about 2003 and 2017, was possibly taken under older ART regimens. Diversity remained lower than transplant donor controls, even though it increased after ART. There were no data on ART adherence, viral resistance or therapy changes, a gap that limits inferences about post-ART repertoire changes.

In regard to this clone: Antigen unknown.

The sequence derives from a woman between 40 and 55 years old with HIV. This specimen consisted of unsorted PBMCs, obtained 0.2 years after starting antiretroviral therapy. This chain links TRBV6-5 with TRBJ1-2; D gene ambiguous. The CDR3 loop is CASRFTRNYGYTF. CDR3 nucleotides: TGTGCCAGCAGGTTTACACGAAACTATGGCTACACCTTC.